These 9 T cell receptor beta chains were all obtained from the same sample, sequenced in a study. TCRdb redid the calling of the 5' RACE reads with MiXCR, one entry per CDR3 protein. Of some 11,000 distinct CDR3 sequences in the sample, around a quarter were seen once. Treg sorting used a CD4+CD25+CD127-/low gate. Sequencing was carried out using Tregs sorted from a lymph node. The receptors stem from a female donor with breast cancer.

The chain recombines TRBV3-1 with TRBJ2-1; D ambiguous. Looked up from germline, CDR1 is LGHDT and CDR2 is YNNKEL (reference sequence). The CDR3 is made up of 15 amino acids. Trimming left V 4 bases short and J 4 bases short, with 14 bases between. CDR3 protein: CASSPQKRPYNEQFF. The CDR3 DNA reads TGTGCCAGCAGCCCTCAAAAGCGCCCTTACAATGAGCAGTTCTTC.

The chain combines TRBV5-1 with TRBJ2-7; D ambiguous. The CDR3 totals 11 residues. Trimming left V 3 bases short and J 6 bases short, with 7 bases between. Germline V gene sequence: CDR1 SGHRS, CDR2 YFSETQ. CDR3 sequence: CASSWAGEQYF. The CDR3 bases are TGCGCCAGCAGCTGGGCCGGCGAGCAGTACTTC.

This clonotype was counted a few times. A much larger clone differs by one base, so this may be a read error. This rearrangement joins TRBV20-1 to TRBJ2-7, with D hard to call. Germline V gene sequence: CDR1 DFQATT, CDR2 SNEGSKA (reference sequence). Between the trimmed V and J ends, which lost 3 bases and 2 bases, there was a span of 8 bases. The CDR3 has 12 residues. CDR3 in DNA: TGCAGTGCTAGGGACGCTACCTACGAGCAGTACTTC. This encodes CSARDATYEQYF.

This clonotype has just one count. The chain uses TRBV7-3 and TRBJ2-3; D gene uncertain. Germline CDR1 reads SGHTA; CDR2 reads FQGTGA. The CDR3 has 15 amino acids. V was clipped by 3 bases and J by 2 bases, with 12 bases between them. Written as DNA, the CDR3 is TGTGCCAGCAGCTTGGGCCCCCGGGCCACAGATACGCAGTATTTT. Translated, it gives CASSLGPRATDTQYF.

This clonotype appeared many times. V usage is TRBV20-1 and J usage is TRBJ2-7; 14 positions agree with TRBD2. Trimming took 6 bases from V and 6 from J; bases not matched to a gene: 7. The CDR3 runs 14 residues. Germline V gene data show CDR1 as DFQATT and CDR2 as SNEGSKA (reference sequence). In DNA form, the CDR3 reads TGCAGTGCCCTTGGACTAGCGGGAGGTCCCGAGCAGTACTTC. Translating gives CSALGLAGGPEQYF.

This clonotype was detected only a few times. The chain employs TRBV6-5 and TRBJ2-2, with TRBD1 identical over 9 bases. This CDR3 is built from 17 residues. Germline lookup yields CDR1 MNHEY and CDR2 SVGAGI. Trimming took 4 bases from V and 3 from J; bases not matched to a gene: 9. In nucleotides, the CDR3 is TGTGCCAGCAGTTTAGGCCTGGGACAGGGAGACACCGGGGAGCTGTTTTTT. Its protein product is CASSLGLGQGDTGELFF.

As concerns this clonotype: With a much larger clone just one base away, this may be a read error. J is TRBJ2-7 and V is TRBV7-6; 8 nucleotides align to TRBD2. The germline V gene encodes CDR1 SGHVS and CDR2 FNYEAQ. The CDR3 covers 13 residues. This CDR3 is CASSFAGGYGQYF. The CDR3, as DNA: TGTGCCAGCAGCTTTGCGGGGGGCTACGGGCAGTACTTC. Looking up the rest from reference TRBV7-6 and TRBJ2-7 gives the full variable domain: GAGVSQSPRYKVTKRGQDVALRCDPISGHVSLYWYRQALGQGPEFLTYFNYEAQQDKSGLPNDRFSAERPEGSISTLTIQRTEQRDSAMYRCASSFAGGYGQYFGPGTRLTVT.

The chain combines TRBV14 with TRBJ2-1, with 11 bases identical to TRBD2. Per the germline V gene, CDR1 is SGHDN and CDR2 is FVKESK. V shed 1 base, J shed 9 bases, and the junction held 5 bases outside the gene matches. The CDR3 is made up of 15 amino acids. The CDR3 loop is CASSQGLAGKGEQFF. As DNA, the CDR3 is TGTGCCAGCAGCCAAGGACTAGCGGGAAAGGGTGAGCAGTTCTTC.

This clonotype is categorized as medium-sized. This sequence joins TRBV20-1 and TRBJ2-1, with 11 bases identical to TRBD2. The CDR3 is made up of 15 amino acids. Germline trimming cut 4 bases from V and 7 bases from J; bases unmatched to any gene: 9. In germline, CDR1 is DFQATT, CDR2 SNEGSKA (reference sequence). CDR3 DNA: TGCAGTGCTACGCGTGCGGCTAGCGGGAGGAATGAGCAGTTCTTC. Translating gives CSATRAASGRNEQFF.